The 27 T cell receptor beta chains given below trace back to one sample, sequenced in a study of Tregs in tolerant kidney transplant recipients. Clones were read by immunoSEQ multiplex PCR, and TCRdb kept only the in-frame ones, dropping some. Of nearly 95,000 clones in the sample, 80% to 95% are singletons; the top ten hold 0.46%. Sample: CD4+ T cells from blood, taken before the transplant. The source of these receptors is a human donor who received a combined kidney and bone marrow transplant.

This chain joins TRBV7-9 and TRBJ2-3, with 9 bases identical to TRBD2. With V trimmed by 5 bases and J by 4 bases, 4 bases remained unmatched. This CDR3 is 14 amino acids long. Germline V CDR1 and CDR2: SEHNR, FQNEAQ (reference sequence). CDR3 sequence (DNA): TGTGCCAGCAGCCCGGGACTAGCAGCAGATACGCAGTATTTT. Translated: CASSPGLAADTQYF.

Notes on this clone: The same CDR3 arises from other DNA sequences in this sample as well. This CDR3 is CASRGQGIRSPLHF. The CDR3 DNA reads as TGTGCCAGCAGGGGACAGGGTATCAGATCCCCCCTCCACTTT. The V call is TRBV2, the J call TRBJ1-6; 9 bases fit TRBD1. CDR3 length equals 14 residues. V shed 6 bases, J shed 13 bases, and the junction held 10 bases outside the gene matches. CDR1 SNHLY and CDR2 FYNNEI come from the germline V gene.

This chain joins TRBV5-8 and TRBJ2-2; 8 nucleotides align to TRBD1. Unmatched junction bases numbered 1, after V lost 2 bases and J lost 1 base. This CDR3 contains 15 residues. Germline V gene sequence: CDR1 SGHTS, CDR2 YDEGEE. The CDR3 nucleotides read TGTGCCAGCAGCTTCAGGGGGCTGAACACCGGGGAGCTGTTTTTT. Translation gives CASSFRGLNTGELFF. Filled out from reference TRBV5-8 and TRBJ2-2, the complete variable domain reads EAGVTQSPTHLIKTRGQQATLRCSPISGHTSVYWYQQALGLGLQFLLWYDEGEERNRGNFPPRFSGRQFPNYSSELNVNALELEDSALYLCASSFRGLNTGELFFGEGSRLTVL.

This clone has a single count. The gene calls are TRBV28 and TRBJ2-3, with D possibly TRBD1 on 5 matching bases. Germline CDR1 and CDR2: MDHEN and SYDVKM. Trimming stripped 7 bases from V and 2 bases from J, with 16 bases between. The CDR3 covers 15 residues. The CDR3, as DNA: TGTGCCAGCACCCTAGGCGACAGTTTCACAGATACGCAGTATTTT. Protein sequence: CASTLGDSFTDTQYF.

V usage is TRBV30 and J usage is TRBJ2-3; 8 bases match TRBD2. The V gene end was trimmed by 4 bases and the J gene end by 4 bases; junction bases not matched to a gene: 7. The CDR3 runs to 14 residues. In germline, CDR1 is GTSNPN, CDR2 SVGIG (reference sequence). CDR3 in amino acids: CAWNPGGVPDTQYF. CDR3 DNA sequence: TGTGCCTGGAATCCGGGAGGGGTTCCAGATACGCAGTATTTT.

CDR3 coding DNA: TGTGCCAGCTCCCCGAGCGGGAGCCGAATCTACGAGCAGTACTTC. Its translation: CASSPSGSRIYEQYF. This chain joins TRBV18 and TRBJ2-7, with TRBD2 matching 8 bases. This CDR3 has 15 residues. The V segment lost 6 bases and the J segment 3 bases; nucleotides outside the gene matches: 10. Germline CDR1 and CDR2: KGHSH and LQKENI. The full variable domain, with the rest looked up from reference TRBV18 and TRBJ2-7, is NAGVMQNPRHLVRRRGQEARLRCSPMKGHSHVYWYRQLPEEGLKFMVYLQKENIIDESGMPKERFSAEFPKEGPSILRIQQVVRGDSAAYFCASSPSGSRIYEQYFGPGTRLTVT.

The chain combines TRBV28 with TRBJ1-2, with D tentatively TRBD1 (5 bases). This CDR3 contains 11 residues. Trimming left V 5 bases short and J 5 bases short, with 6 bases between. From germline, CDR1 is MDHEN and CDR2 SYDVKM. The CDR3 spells CASSRQYGYTF. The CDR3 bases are TGTGCCAGCAGTCGACAGTATGGCTACACCTTC.

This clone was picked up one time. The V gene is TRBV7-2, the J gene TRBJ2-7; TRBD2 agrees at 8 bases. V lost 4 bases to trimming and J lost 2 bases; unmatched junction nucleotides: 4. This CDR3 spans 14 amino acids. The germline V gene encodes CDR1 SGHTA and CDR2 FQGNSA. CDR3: CASSSQRGTYEQYF. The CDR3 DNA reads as TGTGCCAGCAGCTCGCAGCGGGGGACCTACGAGCAGTACTTC.

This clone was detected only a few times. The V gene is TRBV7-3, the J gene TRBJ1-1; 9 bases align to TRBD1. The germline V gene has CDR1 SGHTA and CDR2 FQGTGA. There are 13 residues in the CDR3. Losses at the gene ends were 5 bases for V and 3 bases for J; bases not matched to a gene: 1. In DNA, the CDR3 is TGTGCCAGCAGCCGACAGGGGGACACTGAAGCTTTCTTT. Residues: CASSRQGDTEAFF.

The CDR3 DNA reads TGCGCCAGCACCGTCAGCAATCAGCCCCAGCATTTT. This encodes CASTVSNQPQHF. The chain recombines TRBV10-1 with TRBJ1-5; D uncertain. There are 12 residues in the CDR3. Germline V gene data show CDR1 as WNHNN and CDR2 as SYGVQD (reference sequence). V dropped 7 bases and J dropped 1 base, with 5 bases sitting between them.

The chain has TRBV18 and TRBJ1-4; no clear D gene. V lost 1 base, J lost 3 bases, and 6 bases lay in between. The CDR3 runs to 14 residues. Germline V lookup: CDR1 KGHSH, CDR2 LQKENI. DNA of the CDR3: TGTGCCAGCTCACCACGCGGGTCTAATGAAAAACTGTTTTTT. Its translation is CASSPRGSNEKLFF. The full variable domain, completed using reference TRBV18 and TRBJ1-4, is NAGVMQNPRHLVRRRGQEARLRCSPMKGHSHVYWYRQLPEEGLKFMVYLQKENIIDESGMPKERFSAEFPKEGPSILRIQQVVRGDSAAYFCASSPRGSNEKLFFGSGTQLSVL.

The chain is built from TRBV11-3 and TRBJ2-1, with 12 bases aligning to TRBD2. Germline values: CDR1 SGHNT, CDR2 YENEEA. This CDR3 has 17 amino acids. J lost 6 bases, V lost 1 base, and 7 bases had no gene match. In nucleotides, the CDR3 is TGTGCCAGCAGCTTAGGCGAGCTAGCGGGAGGGCCCAATGAGCAGTTCTTC. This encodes CASSLGELAGGPNEQFF. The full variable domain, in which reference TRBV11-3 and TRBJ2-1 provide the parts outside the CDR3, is EAGVVQSPRYKIIEKKQPVAFWCNPISGHNTLYWYLQNLGQGPELLIRYENEEAVDDSQLPKDRFSAERLKGVDSTLKIQPAELGDSAVYLCASSLGELAGGPNEQFFGPGTRLTVL.

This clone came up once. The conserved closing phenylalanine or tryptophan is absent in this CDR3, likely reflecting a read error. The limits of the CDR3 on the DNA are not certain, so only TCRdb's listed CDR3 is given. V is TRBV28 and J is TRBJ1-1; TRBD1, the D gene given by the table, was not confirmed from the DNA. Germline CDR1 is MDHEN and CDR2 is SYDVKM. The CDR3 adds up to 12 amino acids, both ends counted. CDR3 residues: CASSLLIDRPVL.

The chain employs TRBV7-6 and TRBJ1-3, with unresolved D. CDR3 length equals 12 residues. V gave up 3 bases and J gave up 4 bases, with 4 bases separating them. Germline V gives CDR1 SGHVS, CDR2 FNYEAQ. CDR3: CASSLRGNTIYF. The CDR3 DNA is TGTGCCAGCAGCTTGAGGGGAAACACCATATATTTT.

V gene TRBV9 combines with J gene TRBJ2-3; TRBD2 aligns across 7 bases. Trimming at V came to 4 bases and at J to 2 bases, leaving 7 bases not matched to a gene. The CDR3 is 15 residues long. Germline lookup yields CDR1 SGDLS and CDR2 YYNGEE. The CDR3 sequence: CASSFREGPTDTQYF. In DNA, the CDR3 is TGTGCCAGCAGCTTCAGGGAGGGGCCCACAGATACGCAGTATTTT.

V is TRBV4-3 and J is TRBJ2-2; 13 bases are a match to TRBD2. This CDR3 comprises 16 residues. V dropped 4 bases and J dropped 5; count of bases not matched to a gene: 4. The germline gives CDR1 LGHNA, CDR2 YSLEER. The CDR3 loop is CASSRQLAGGTGELFF. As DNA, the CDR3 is TGCGCCAGCAGCCGCCAACTAGCGGGAGGGACCGGGGAGCTGTTTTTT.

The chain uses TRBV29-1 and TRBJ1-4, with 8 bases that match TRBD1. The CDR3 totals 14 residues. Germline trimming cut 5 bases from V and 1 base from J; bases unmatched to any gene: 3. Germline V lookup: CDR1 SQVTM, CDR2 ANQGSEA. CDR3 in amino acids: CSVTTGGTNEKLFF. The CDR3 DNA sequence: TGCAGCGTTACCACAGGGGGAACTAATGAAAAACTGTTTTTT. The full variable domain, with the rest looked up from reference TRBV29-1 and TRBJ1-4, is SAVISQKPSRDICQRGTSLTIQCQVDSQVTMMFWYRQQPGQSLTLIATANQGSEATYESGFVIDKFPISRPNLTFSTLTVSNMSPEDSSIYLCSVTTGGTNEKLFFGSGTQLSVL.

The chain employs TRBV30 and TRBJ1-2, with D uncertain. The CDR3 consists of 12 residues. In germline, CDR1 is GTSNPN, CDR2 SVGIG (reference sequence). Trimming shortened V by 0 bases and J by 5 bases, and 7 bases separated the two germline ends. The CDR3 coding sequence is TGTGCCTGGAGTGTAACTTCATATGGCTACACCTTC. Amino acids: CAWSVTSYGYTF.

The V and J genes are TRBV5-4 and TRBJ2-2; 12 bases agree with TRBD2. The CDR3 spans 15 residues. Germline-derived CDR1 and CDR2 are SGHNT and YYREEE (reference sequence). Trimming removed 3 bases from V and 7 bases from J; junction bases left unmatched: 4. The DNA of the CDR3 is TGTGCCAGCAGCTGGACTAGCGGGGACGTCGGGGAGCTGTTTTTT. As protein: CASSWTSGDVGELFF.

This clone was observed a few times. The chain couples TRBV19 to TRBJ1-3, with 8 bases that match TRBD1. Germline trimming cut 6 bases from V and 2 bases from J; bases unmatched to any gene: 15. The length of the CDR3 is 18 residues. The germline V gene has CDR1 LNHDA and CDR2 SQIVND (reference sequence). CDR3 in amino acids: CASRSYPGDRSAGNTIYF. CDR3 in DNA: TGTGCCAGTAGATCATACCCGGGGGACAGGAGTGCTGGAAACACCATATATTTT.

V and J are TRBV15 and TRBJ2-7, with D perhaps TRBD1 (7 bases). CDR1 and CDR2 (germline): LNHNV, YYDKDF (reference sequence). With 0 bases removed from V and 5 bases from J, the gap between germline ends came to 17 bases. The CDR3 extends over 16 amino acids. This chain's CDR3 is CATSRDRRGRGDEQYF. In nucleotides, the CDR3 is TGTGCCACCAGCAGAGATCGGAGGGGCAGGGGGGACGAGCAGTACTTC.

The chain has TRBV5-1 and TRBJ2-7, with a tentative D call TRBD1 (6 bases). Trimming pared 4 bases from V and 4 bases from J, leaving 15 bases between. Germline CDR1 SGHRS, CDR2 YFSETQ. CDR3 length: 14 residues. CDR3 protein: CASSPEGHRYEQYF. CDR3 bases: TGCGCCAGCAGCCCAGAGGGACACCGTTACGAGCAGTACTTC.

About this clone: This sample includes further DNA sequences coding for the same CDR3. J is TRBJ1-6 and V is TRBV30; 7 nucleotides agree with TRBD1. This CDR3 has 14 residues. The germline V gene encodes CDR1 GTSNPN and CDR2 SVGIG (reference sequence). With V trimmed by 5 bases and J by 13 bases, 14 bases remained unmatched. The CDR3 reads CAWYDNRGGSPLHF. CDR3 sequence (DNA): TGTGCCTGGTACGACAACAGGGGCGGTTCCCCCCTCCACTTT.

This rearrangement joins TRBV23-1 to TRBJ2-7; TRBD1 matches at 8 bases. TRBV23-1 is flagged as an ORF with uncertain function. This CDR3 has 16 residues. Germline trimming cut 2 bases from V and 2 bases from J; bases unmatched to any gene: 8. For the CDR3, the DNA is TGCGCCAGCAGTCAAGCGGAGACAGGGGATACCTACGAGCAGTACTTC. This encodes CASSQAETGDTYEQYF.

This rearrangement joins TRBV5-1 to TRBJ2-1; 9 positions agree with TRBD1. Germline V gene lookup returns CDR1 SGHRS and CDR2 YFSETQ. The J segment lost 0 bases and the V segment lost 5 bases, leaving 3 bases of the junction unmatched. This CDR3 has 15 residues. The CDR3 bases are TGCGCCAGCAGGGGACAGGGCAGCTCCTACAATGAGCAGTTCTTC. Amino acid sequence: CASRGQGSSYNEQFF.

CDR3 bases: TGTGCCAGCAGCGACCAACCGACAGGAATCCACGAGCAGTACTTC. Its protein product is CASSDQPTGIHEQYF. V usage is TRBV11-3 and J usage is TRBJ2-7; perhaps TRBD1 as D (6 bases). Trimming removed 5 bases from V and 5 bases from J, with 19 bases in between. Germline V gene lookup returns CDR1 SGHNT and CDR2 YENEEA. The CDR3 length is 15 residues.

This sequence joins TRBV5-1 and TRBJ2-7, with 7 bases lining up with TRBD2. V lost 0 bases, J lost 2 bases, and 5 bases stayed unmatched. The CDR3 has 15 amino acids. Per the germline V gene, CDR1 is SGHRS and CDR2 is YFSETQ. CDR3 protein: CASSLASGNTYEQYF. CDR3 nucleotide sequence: TGCGCCAGCAGCTTGGCTAGCGGAAATACCTACGAGCAGTACTTC.